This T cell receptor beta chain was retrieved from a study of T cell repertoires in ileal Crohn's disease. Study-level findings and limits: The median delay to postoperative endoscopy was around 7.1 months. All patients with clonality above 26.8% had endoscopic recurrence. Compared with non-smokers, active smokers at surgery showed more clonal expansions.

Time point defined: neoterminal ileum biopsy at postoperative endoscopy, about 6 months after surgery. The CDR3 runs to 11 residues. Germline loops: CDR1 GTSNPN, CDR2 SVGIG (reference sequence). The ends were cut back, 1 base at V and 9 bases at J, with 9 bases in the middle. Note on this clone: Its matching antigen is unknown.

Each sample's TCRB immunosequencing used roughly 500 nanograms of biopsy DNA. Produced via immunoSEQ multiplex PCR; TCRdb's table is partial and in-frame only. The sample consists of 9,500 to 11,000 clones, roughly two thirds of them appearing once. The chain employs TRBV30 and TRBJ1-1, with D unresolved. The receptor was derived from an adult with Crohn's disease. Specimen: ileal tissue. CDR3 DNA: TGTGCCTGGAGTGAAATAGCGCAAGCTTTCTTT. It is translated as CAWSEIAQAFF.